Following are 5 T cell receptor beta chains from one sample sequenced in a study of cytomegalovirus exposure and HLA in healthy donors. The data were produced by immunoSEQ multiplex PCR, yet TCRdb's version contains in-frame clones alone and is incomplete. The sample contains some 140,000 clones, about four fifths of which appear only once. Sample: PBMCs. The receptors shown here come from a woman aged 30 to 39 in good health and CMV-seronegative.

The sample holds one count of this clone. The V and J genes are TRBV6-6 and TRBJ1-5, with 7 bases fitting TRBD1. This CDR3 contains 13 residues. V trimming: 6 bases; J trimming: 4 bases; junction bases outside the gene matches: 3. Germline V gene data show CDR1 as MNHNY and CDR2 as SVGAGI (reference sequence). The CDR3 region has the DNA TGTGCCAGCAGAGGACAGGAAAATCAGCCCCAGCATTTT. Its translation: CASRGQENQPQHF.

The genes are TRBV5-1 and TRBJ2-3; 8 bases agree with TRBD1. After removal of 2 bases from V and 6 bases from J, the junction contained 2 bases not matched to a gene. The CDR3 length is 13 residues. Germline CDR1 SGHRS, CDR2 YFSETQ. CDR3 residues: CASSFGQGDTQYF. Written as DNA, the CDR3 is TGCGCCAGCAGCTTCGGACAGGGCGATACGCAGTATTTT.

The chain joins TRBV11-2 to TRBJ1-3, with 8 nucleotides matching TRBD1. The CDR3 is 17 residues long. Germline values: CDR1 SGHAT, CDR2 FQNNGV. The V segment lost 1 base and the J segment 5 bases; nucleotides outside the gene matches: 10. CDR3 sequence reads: CASSLVMVTGGRNTIYF. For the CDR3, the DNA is TGTGCCAGCAGCTTAGTAATGGTTACAGGGGGAAGAAACACCATATATTTT.

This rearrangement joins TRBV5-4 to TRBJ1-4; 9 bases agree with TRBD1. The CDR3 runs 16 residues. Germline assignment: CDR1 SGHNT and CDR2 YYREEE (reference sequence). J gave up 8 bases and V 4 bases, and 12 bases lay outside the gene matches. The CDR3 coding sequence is TGTGCCAGCAGCCACAACTCCGGGACAGGGAGAGAAAAACTGTTTTTT. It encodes CASSHNSGTGREKLFF.

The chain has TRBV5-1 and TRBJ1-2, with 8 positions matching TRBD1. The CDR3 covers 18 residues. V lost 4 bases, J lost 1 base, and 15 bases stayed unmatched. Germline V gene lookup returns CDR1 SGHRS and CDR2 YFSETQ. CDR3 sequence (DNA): TGCGCCAGCAGCCAAGGGGGGGTCCAGGGGGCGCTTAACTATGGCTACACCTTC. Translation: CASSQGGVQGALNYGYTF.